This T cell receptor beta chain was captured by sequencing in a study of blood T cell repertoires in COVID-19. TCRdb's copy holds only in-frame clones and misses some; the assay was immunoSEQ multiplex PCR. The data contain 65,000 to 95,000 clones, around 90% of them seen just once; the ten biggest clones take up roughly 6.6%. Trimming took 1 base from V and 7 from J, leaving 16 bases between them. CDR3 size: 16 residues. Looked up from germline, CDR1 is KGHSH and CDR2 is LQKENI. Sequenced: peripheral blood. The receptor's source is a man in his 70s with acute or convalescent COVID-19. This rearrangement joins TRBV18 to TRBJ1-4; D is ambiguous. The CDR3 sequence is CASSPRLAGLREKLFF. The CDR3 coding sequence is TGTGCCAGCTCACCACGTCTGGCAGGACTACGTGAAAAACTGTTTTTT.